The source of this T cell receptor beta chain is a study of long-term antiretroviral therapy in people with HIV. V gave up 4 bases and J gave up 7 bases, with 15 bases separating them. The CDR3 totals 13 residues. CDR1 SGHRS and CDR2 YFSETQ come from the germline V gene. The authors ran the immunoSEQ assay, v3.0, at survey level. TCRdb's copy holds only in-frame clones and misses some; the assay was immunoSEQ multiplex PCR. There are approximately 22,000 clones in the sample; 85% to 90% occur only once, and roughly 4.5% lies in the top ten. The content of samples before DNA extraction was roughly 0.95-10 million cryopreserved PBMC.

The origin of this receptor is a man in his 60s with HIV. This chain joins TRBV5-1 and TRBJ2-7; D gene unclear. The specimen was unsorted PBMCs, collected 1.3 years after starting antiretroviral therapy. CDR3 coding DNA: TGCGCCAGCAGCCAGTCCCCCCAGTGGGAGCAGTACTTC. It yields the protein CASSQSPQWEQYF.